This T cell receptor beta chain was found in a study of shared clonotypes between healthy human individuals. Deep was the level at which the assay was run. Authors' analysis steps: ImmunoSEQ only sent back junction sequences with no quality scores, so filtering was done differently. TCRdb's copy holds only in-frame clones and misses some; the assay was immunoSEQ multiplex PCR. V and J calls and clone size are those listed in that table; D and trimming were worked out from the DNA. The data show 1.6 million or so clones, roughly 97% seen once. Recent vaccinations or acute infections were absent in the healthy HIV-negative adult donors. CDR1 is SGHRS, CDR2 YFSETQ, per germline. The CDR3 extends over 19 amino acids. The ends lost 0 bases at V and 4 bases at J; junction bases unmatched: 10.

This clonotype originated in a man between 25 and 39 years old in good health. The specimen was naive CD4+ T cells sorted from blood. The subset denotes: CD45RA+ positively selected. This rearrangement joins TRBV5-1 to TRBJ2-3; TRBD2 matches 14 bases. The CDR3 sequence: CASSLGAPGLAGASDTQYF. In DNA, the CDR3 is TGCGCCAGCAGCTTGGGTGCCCCGGGACTAGCGGGAGCCTCAGATACGCAGTATTTT.